The 7 T cell receptor beta chains given below trace back to one sample, sequenced in a study of blood T cells in healthy people across ages. PCR was performed a second time for 7 to 11 cycles using a sample-barcoded 5' primer and a J-beta primer mix. MiXCR, applied by TCRdb to the 5' RACE reads, yields one record per CDR3 protein. There are about 1.8 million distinct CDR3 sequences in the sample; roughly 50% occur only once, and more than 2% lies in the top ten. Specimen: blood. Receptors originate from a middle-aged woman in good health.

The chain uses TRBV12-3 or TRBV12-4 and TRBJ2-7; maybe TRBD1 (5 bases). This CDR3 has 17 residues. Trimming pared 6 bases from V and 0 bases from J, leaving 21 bases between. The CDR3, as DNA: TGTGCCAGCAGCCCGGTGTCTGGGCAGGGAAGCTCCTACGAGCAGTACTTC. This gives the protein CASSPVSGQGSSYEQYF.

The rearrangement uses TRBV2 and TRBJ1-2; 8 bases are a match to TRBD1. The CDR3 length is 14 residues. From germline, CDR1 is SNHLY and CDR2 FYNNEI. With 7 bases clipped from V and 3 bases from J, the junction kept 7 bases outside the gene matches. In DNA, the CDR3 is TGTGCCAGCATATCAGGACAGGGATACTATGGCTACACCTTC. Translated: CASISGQGYYGYTF.

With regard to this clonotype: A read error is likely, as this CDR3 ends without the conserved phenylalanine or tryptophan. The chain has TRBV5-5 and TRBJ2-1; 7 bases are a match to TRBD2. From germline, CDR1 is SGHKS and CDR2 YYEKEE (reference sequence). This CDR3 is built from 16 residues. The junction had 8 bases not matched to a gene; V was cut back by 0 bases and J by 5 bases. CDR3 sequence reads: CASSLELGAGDNEQFY. DNA for the CDR3: TGTGCCAGCAGCTTGGAGCTCGGTGCGGGGGACAATGAGCAGTTCTAC.

The gene calls are TRBV5-6 and TRBJ2-1; 13 bases fit TRBD2. CDR3 length: 16 residues. The trim removed 4 bases at V and 4 bases at J, leaving 5 bases unmatched. From germline, CDR1 is SGHDT and CDR2 YYEEEE. In DNA, the CDR3 is TGTGCCAGCAGCGGAGGGACTAGCGGGGTATACAATGAGCAGTTCTTC. It translates to CASSGGTSGVYNEQFF.

This clonotype was seen a handful of times. CDR3 sequence: CASSQRQGAIYGYTF. CDR3 DNA: TGCGCCAGCAGCCAGAGACAGGGCGCTATCTATGGCTACACCTTC. The gene calls are TRBV4-3 and TRBJ1-2, with TRBD1 identical over 7 bases. In germline, CDR1 is LGHNA, CDR2 YSLEER. With V trimmed by 3 bases and J by 4 bases, 8 bases remained unmatched. The CDR3 covers 15 residues.

CDR3 in amino acids: CASRTRETDTQYF. The DNA of the CDR3 is TGTGCCAGCAGAACACGGGAGACAGATACGCAGTATTTT. The chain joins TRBV28 to TRBJ2-3; TRBD2 might be the D (6 bases). V was pared by 6 bases and J by 3 bases, with 10 bases between. CDR3 length equals 13 residues. Germline CDR1 reads MDHEN; CDR2 reads SYDVKM.

This clonotype has a handful of counts. The CDR3 bases are TGTGCCAGCAGTTCCCCCCCGGGAAGCGGTGAGACCCAGTACTTC. Protein: CASSSPPGSGETQYF. This chain links TRBV27 with TRBJ2-5; TRBD2 is a possible D gene (5 bases). CDR1 MNHEY and CDR2 SMNVEV come from the germline V gene (reference sequence). This CDR3 region has 15 residues. V shed 4 bases and J shed 5 bases, with 17 bases lying between them.